This TCR beta chain was obtained from a study of T cells in localized non-small cell lung cancer. Findings and caveats of the study: Median detection of top 100 tumor clones in adjacent lung was around 59 clones. Sequencing, confined to only one tumor region, leaves heterogeneity possible.

Here immunoSEQ multiplex PCR was the method, and the copy in TCRdb shows in-frame clones only, minus some. The sample has roughly 39,000 clones, about 91% seen once. This clone was seen once. Its cognate antigen is unknown. V was trimmed by 0 bases and J by 1 base, leaving 9 bases between them. Germline CDR1 reads SGHNT; CDR2 reads YENEEA. CDR3 size: 15 residues. The specimen was PBMCs, collected before any cancer treatment. The receptor was isolated from a woman aged 35-75 years with stage II lung adenocarcinoma. The chain joins TRBV11-3 to TRBJ2-5, with no clear D. The CDR3 DNA is TGTGCCAGCAGCTTAGACGGCTCGAGCCAAGAGACCCAGTACTTC. Translating it yields CASSLDGSSQETQYF.